The clone carrying this TCR beta chain appeared once. Its antigen is undetermined. These data belong to a study of cytomegalovirus exposure and HLA in healthy donors. The PCR made use of 60 Vbeta and 13 Jbeta primers. Only in-frame clones appear in the TCRdb table, and some are missing; sequencing was by immunoSEQ multiplex PCR. The sample yields 130,000 or so clones, about 83% seen once. Study-level findings and limits: Looking again later, the authors saw that most CMV-associated TCR beta chains seemed HLA-restricted. Common viral pathogens seemed, in a later analysis, to connect with several of the most significant clusters. Certain sequence variants were highly shared and formed a cluster, and this cluster was likely a sequencing artifact. The authors later linked a missense DCLRE1C variant to TCR beta V- and J-gene trimming.

The sequence came from a woman aged 25 to 39 in good health and CMV-seronegative. Sequencing used PBMCs.

Here the CDR3 reads CASSQDRQPALNYGYTF. In DNA form, the CDR3 reads TGCGCCAGCAGCCAAGATAGACAGCCGGCTTTAAACTATGGCTACACCTTC. V usage is TRBV4-3 and J usage is TRBJ1-2; a possible D gene is TRBD1 (5 bases). The CDR3 extends over 17 amino acids. The V gene's germline CDR1 is LGHNA and CDR2 YSLEER. The V gene lost 0 bases and the J gene lost 2 bases, with 16 bases spanning the gap.